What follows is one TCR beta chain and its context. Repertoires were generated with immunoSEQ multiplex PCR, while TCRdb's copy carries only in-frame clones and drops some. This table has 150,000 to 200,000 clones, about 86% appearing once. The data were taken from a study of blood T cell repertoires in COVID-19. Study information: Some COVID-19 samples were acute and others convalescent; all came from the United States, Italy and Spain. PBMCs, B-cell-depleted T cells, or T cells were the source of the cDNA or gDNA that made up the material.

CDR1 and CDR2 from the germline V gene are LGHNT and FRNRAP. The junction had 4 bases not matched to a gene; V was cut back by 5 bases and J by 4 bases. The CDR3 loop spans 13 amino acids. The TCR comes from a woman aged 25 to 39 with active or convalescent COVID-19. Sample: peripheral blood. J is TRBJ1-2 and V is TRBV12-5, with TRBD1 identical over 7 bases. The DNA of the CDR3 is TGTGCTAGTGGTCGACAGGGAAGCTATGGCTACACCTTC. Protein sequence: CASGRQGSYGYTF. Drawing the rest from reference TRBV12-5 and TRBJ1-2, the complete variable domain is DARVTQTPRHKVTEMGQEVTMRCQPILGHNTVFWYRQTMMQGLELLAYFRNRAPLDDSGMPKDRFSAEMPDATLATLKIQPSEPRDSAVYFCASGRQGSYGYTFGSGTRLTVV.